A selection of T cell receptor beta chains follows, all from one sample in a study of identical twins. In TCRdb, the 5' RACE reads were re-called with MiXCR into one record per CDR3 protein. The sample includes 400,000 to 600,000 distinct CDR3 sequences, 20% to 25% seen only once; the top ten take approximately 0.49%. The same specimen was also included in a second study, on yellow fever vaccine responses in identical twins.

Sequencing was performed on CD4+ T cells sorted from blood. The receptors derive from a woman aged 18-30 years in good health. The CDR3 runs from the conserved cysteine through the conserved F or W. Each record gives: clone size, D gene, V gene, J gene, CDR3 DNA, CDR3 protein. A D gene is named only where the DNA matches it firmly. Clone size is given for some rows only: seen once, a few or many times, or a class if the clone is expanded.

abundance: NA; d_gene: NA; v_gene: TRBV5-1; j_gene: TRBJ1-2; CDR3nt: TGCGCCAGTTTGGGCCCCTATGGCTACACCTTC; CDR3aa: CASLGPYGYTF
abundance: NA; d_gene: NA; v_gene: TRBV5-1; j_gene: TRBJ1-5; CDR3nt: TGCGCCAGCAGCCAAGGGGGTACTGAGGATCAGCCCCAGCATTTT; CDR3aa: CASSQGGTEDQPQHF
abundance: few; d_gene: TRBD1; v_gene: TRBV5-4; j_gene: TRBJ1-4; CDR3nt: TGTGCCAGCAGCTTATCCGGACAGGATAATGAAAAACTGTTTTTT; CDR3aa: CASSLSGQDNEKLFF
abundance: NA; d_gene: TRBD1; v_gene: TRBV12-3/TRBV12-4; j_gene: TRBJ1-1; CDR3nt: TGTGCCAGCAGTGTCACCGGAGGGGGCAACACTGAAGCTTTCTTT; CDR3aa: CASSVTGGGNTEAFF
abundance: few; d_gene: TRBD2; v_gene: TRBV28; j_gene: TRBJ2-7; CDR3nt: TGTGCCAGCAGTTTAAGGGCTAGCGGGAACTACGAGCAGTACTTC; CDR3aa: CASSLRASGNYEQYF
abundance: NA; d_gene: TRBD2; v_gene: TRBV12-3/TRBV12-4; j_gene: TRBJ2-7; CDR3nt: TGTGCCAGCAGTTTAAGCGGGGGTAGCTCCTACGAGCAGTACTTC; CDR3aa: CASSLSGGSSYEQYF
abundance: NA; d_gene: NA; v_gene: TRBV20-1; j_gene: TRBJ2-1; CDR3nt: TGCAGTGCGCCCCGTTGGGACAAGCACAATGAGCAGTTCTTC; CDR3aa: CSAPRWDKHNEQFF
abundance: NA; d_gene: NA; v_gene: TRBV4-1; j_gene: TRBJ1-4; CDR3nt: TGCGCCAGCAGCCATGGCGACGGTGCAACTAATGAAAAACTGTTTTTT; CDR3aa: CASSHGDGATNEKLFF
abundance: NA; d_gene: TRBD1; v_gene: TRBV6-1; j_gene: TRBJ2-2; CDR3nt: TGTGCCGTGGCCGGGACAGGGACCGTCGGGGAGCTGTTTTTT; CDR3aa: CAVAGTGTVGELFF
abundance: NA; d_gene: NA; v_gene: TRBV11-2; j_gene: TRBJ2-5; CDR3nt: TGTGCCAGCAGCTTAATAGGCTCGGGGGTGGAGACCCAGTACTTC; CDR3aa: CASSLIGSGVETQYF